These 12 T cell receptor beta chains were sequenced from one sample in a study of graft-versus-host responses after intestinal transplantation. Profiling relied on immunoSEQ multiplex PCR, and the TCRdb table lists in-frame clones only, not all of them. The sample lists around 100,000 clones, approximately 94% occurring once. No cognate antigen is known for these TCRs. Sample: unstimulated CD8+ T cells sorted from spleen or lymph node cells, taken before intestinal transplant. The receptors shown here come from a human donor who received an intestinal transplant.

The CDR3 loop reads CASSSRGINPHYEQYF. The CDR3 DNA reads as TGTGCCAGCAGTAGCAGGGGGATCAATCCCCACTACGAGCAGTACTTC. The chain uses TRBV27 and TRBJ2-7; 7 bases align to TRBD1. The V and J ends lost 5 bases and 3 bases, in that order; junction bases with no gene match: 13. The CDR3 covers 16 residues. Per the germline V gene, CDR1 is MNHEY and CDR2 is SMNVEV (reference sequence).

V gene TRBV7-8 combines with J gene TRBJ1-2; D unclear. Between the trimmed V and J ends, which lost 4 bases and 3 bases, there was a span of 18 bases. Per the germline V gene, CDR1 is SGHVS and CDR2 is FQNEAQ. CDR3 size: 16 residues. The CDR3 region has the DNA TGTGCCAGCAGCTCTCCACACTGGGCTGAGGACTATGGCTACACCTTC. Translated: CASSSPHWAEDYGYTF.

This clone was detected once. The chain combines TRBV19 with TRBJ2-3; 9 positions match TRBD2. CDR1 LNHDA and CDR2 SQIVND come from the germline V gene (reference sequence). The CDR3 has 13 amino acids. Trimming cost V 7 bases and J 5 bases; bases outside gene matches: 4. The CDR3 is CASTGTSLDTQYF. Written as DNA, the CDR3 is TGTGCCAGTACCGGGACTAGCCTAGATACGCAGTATTTT.

This chain links TRBV5-4 with TRBJ1-2; tentatively, D is TRBD1 (6 bases). The ends were cut back, 4 bases at V and 4 bases at J, with 17 bases in the middle. Germline V gives CDR1 SGHNT, CDR2 YYREEE (reference sequence). The CDR3 consists of 15 residues. CDR3 sequence: CASSGEGQKIYGYTF. The CDR3 coding sequence is TGTGCCAGCAGCGGGGAAGGACAGAAGATCTATGGCTACACCTTC.

The chain recombines TRBV4-1 with TRBJ1-2, with no clear D. This CDR3 is built from 13 residues. Trimming pared 0 bases from V and 6 bases from J, leaving 8 bases between. Germline CDR1 is MGHRA and CDR2 is YSYEKL. CDR3 loop: CASSQEVGNGYTF. The DNA for the CDR3 is TGCGCCAGCAGCCAAGAAGTAGGCAATGGCTACACCTTC.

This rearrangement joins TRBV9 to TRBJ1-2, with D unclear. This CDR3 spans 16 amino acids. V lost 0 bases to trimming and J lost 2 bases, with 14 bases between them. CDR1 and CDR2 (germline): SGDLS, YYNGEE. CDR3 DNA: TGTGCCAGCAGCGTAGGTTTAGGTGGGAAGAACTATGGCTACACCTTC. This translates into CASSVGLGGKNYGYTF.

V gene TRBV4-1 combines with J gene TRBJ1-6, with TRBD1 identical over 10 bases. The CDR3 length is 14 residues. With V trimmed by 3 bases and J by 10 bases, 3 bases remained unmatched. Germline V gives CDR1 MGHRA, CDR2 YSYEKL. This chain's CDR3 is CASSHGQGGSPLHF. DNA of the CDR3: TGCGCCAGCAGCCATGGACAGGGGGGCTCACCCCTCCACTTT.

V usage is TRBV7-4 and J usage is TRBJ2-5; no firm D call. The CDR3 runs 18 residues. Trimming pared 1 base from V and 0 bases from J, leaving 18 bases between. Germline CDR1 SGHVT, CDR2 SQSDAQ. The CDR3 loop reads CASSLDRRQPANQETQYF. CDR3 DNA: TGTGCCAGCAGCTTAGATCGGCGCCAGCCCGCCAACCAAGAGACCCAGTACTTC.

This clone is a singleton in its sample. This chain links TRBV10-2 with TRBJ1-1; D gene ambiguous. Germline CDR1 and CDR2: WSHSY and SAAADI. The CDR3 has 11 amino acids. Trimming stripped 2 bases from V and 8 bases from J, with 6 bases between. This chain's CDR3 is CASSEGPEAFF. CDR3 nucleotides: TGCGCCAGCAGTGAGGGACCGGAAGCTTTCTTT.

The chain links TRBV27 to TRBJ1-5, with D perhaps matching TRBD1 (5 bases). Germline V gives CDR1 MNHEY, CDR2 SMNVEV (reference sequence). Trimming cost V 6 bases and J 0 bases, with 15 bases left between them. The CDR3 totals 16 residues. The CDR3 spells CASSSNTGYSNQPQHF. Written as DNA, the CDR3 is TGTGCCAGCAGCTCAAATACAGGTTATAGCAATCAGCCCCAGCATTTT.

This clone has a single count. The V gene is TRBV19, the J gene TRBJ2-1; tentative D call: TRBD2 (7 bases). Trimming shortened V by 6 bases and J by 7 bases, and 13 bases separated the two germline ends. This CDR3 has 13 amino acids. The germline V gene has CDR1 LNHDA and CDR2 SQIVND (reference sequence). This CDR3 is CASRSAGANEQFF. The CDR3 nucleotides read TGTGCCAGTAGATCGGCGGGGGCTAATGAGCAGTTCTTC.

In nucleotides, the CDR3 is TGTGCCAGCAGAGCGGGGCCTCAACCCACCTACGAGCAGTACTTC. Its protein product is CASRAGPQPTYEQYF. The chain has TRBV7-8 and TRBJ2-7, with 7 bases lining up with TRBD2. Trimming at V came to 6 bases and at J to 2 bases, leaving 10 bases not matched to a gene. This CDR3 is built from 15 residues. Germline V gene sequence: CDR1 SGHVS, CDR2 FQNEAQ.